The clone carrying this T cell receptor (beta chain) was seen only a few times. TCRdb ran MiXCR on the 5' RACE reads and lists one entry per CDR3 protein. The sample yields more than 300,000 distinct CDR3 sequences, about 6.9% seen once. The CDR3 is 15 amino acids. Germline V lookup: CDR1 LNHDA, CDR2 SQIVND (reference sequence). The germline V and J ends were trimmed by 8 bases and 4 bases, with 18 bases remaining between them. This entry comes from a study of T cells after yellow fever vaccination. Study at large: Preparation used SMART-Seq v4 Ultra Low Input for the low-cell-number fractions.

The rearrangement joins TRBV19 to TRBJ1-5, with D possibly matching TRBD1 (6 bases). Sequenced material: PBMCs, taken 35 to 50 days after the first yellow fever vaccination. This clonotype was sampled from a man aged 18 to 30 who received the YFV17D yellow fever vaccine. CDR3 loop: CASSSILQGNQPQHF. The DNA of the CDR3 is TGTGCCAGTTCCTCAATTCTACAGGGAAATCAGCCCCAGCATTTT.